This TCR beta chain was recorded in a study of blood T cells in healthy people across ages. About this clonotype itself: Antigen unknown.

Findings and caveats of the study: Diversity figures based on one million T cells were deemed too low. Unknown donor CMV status possibly confounded expanded clonotype changes. TCR beta diversity was tightly associated with the proportion of naive T cells.

PCR was performed a second time for about 6 to 12 cycles using a sample-barcoded 5' primer and a J-beta primer mix. Via MiXCR, TCRdb re-called the 5' RACE reads, giving one row per CDR3 protein. The sample contains fewer than 900,000 distinct CDR3 sequences, under 40% of which appear only once. Per individual sample, total RNA of at least 5 micrograms was extracted. This receptor was obtained from a man aged 18 to 30 in good health. The sequencing sample was made of blood.

CDR3 in amino acids: CASSYSTSGGREAYEQYF. The DNA of the CDR3 is TGTGCCAGCAGTTACTCGACTAGCGGGGGGCGAGAGGCTTACGAGCAGTACTTC. This chain links TRBV6-2 or TRBV6-3 with TRBJ2-7; 13 nucleotides agree with TRBD2. After removal of 0 bases from V and 4 bases from J, the junction contained 9 bases not matched to a gene. The CDR3 contains 18 residues. The germline V gene has CDR1 MNHEY and CDR2 SVGEGT.